A single count supports the clone carrying this T cell receptor (beta chain). This sample is part of a study of blood T cell repertoires in COVID-19. Measured with immunoSEQ multiplex PCR; TCRdb has only the in-frame clones, and not every one. The sample lists 95,000 to 150,000 clones, 84% occurring once. Trimming cost V 6 bases and J 7 bases, with 9 bases left between them. Germline CDR1 is SEHNR and CDR2 is FQNEAQ (reference sequence). The CDR3 consists of 12 residues. What was sequenced was PBMCs or T cells enriched from blood (not recorded which). V is TRBV7-9 and J is TRBJ2-2, with D perhaps TRBD2 (5 bases). The clonotype originates from a woman under 40 who had recovered from COVID-19. In nucleotides, the CDR3 is TGTGCCAGCAGGCGTCGGGGCGGGGAGCTGTTTTTT. Its translation is CASRRRGGELFF.